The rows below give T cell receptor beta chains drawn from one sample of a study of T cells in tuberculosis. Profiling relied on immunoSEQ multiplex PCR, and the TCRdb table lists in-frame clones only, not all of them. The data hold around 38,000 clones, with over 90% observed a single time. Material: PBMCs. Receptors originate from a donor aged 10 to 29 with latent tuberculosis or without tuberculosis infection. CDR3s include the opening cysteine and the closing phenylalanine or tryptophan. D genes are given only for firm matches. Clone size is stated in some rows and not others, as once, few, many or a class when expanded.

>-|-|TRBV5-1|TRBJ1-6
TGCGCCAGCCGTGGACAGCGAAGCTCCTATAATTCACCCCTCCACTTT
CASRGQRSSYNSPLHF
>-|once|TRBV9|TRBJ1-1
TGTGCCAGCGGGGAGATGACTGAAGCTTTCTTT
CASGEMTEAFF
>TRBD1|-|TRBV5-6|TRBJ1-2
TGTGCCAGCAGCTGGGGGACAGGCGAAGCTAACTATGGCTACACCTTC
CASSWGTGEANYGYTF
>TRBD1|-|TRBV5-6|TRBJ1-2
TGTGCCAGCAGCGTGGGGACAGGGTGGTTAATCTATGGCTACACCTTC
CASSVGTGWLIYGYTF
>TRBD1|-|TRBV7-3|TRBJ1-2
TGTGCCAGCAGCGCCGAGACAGGGCACGGCTACACCTTC
CASSAETGHGYTF
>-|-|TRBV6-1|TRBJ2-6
TGTGCCACCACACGAGACCTAGTTGGGGCCAACGTCCTGACTTTC
CATTRDLVGANVLTF
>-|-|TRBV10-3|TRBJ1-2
TGTGCCATCAACCGGGGAAGTGGCTACACCTTC
CAINRGSGYTF
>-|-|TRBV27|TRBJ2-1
TGTGCCAGCAGTTTCGGAATGGGGCTCGACTACAATGAGCAGTTCTTC
CASSFGMGLDYNEQFF
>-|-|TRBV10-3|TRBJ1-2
TGTGCCATCAGTGAGTCTGCAGTTAACTATGGCTACACCTTC
CAISESAVNYGYTF
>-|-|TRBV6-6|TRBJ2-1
TGTGCCAGCGGGGGCAGCTCCTACAATGAGCAGTTCTTC
CASGGSSYNEQFF
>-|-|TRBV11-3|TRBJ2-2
TGTGCCAGCAGCTTACAGGGGGGAACCGGGGAGCTGTTTTTT
CASSLQGGTGELFF
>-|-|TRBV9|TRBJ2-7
TGTGCCAGCAATAGGGGTTCCTACGAGCAGTACTTC
CASNRGSYEQYF
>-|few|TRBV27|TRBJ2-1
TGTGCCAGCAGTTTATTCCCACAGAAAAACAATGAGCAGTTCTTC
CASSLFPQKNNEQFF
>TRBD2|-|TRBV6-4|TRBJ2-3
TGTGCCAGCAGCCCTAGCGGGGGGGCCCCAGATACGCAGTATTTT
CASSPSGGAPDTQYF
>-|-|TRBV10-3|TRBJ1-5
TGTGCCATCAGTGTCGGCGGGGGCCCCTATCAGCCCCAGCATTTT
CAISVGGGPYQPQHF
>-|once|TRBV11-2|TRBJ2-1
TGTGCCAGCAGTCTAGCCTTCTCCTACAATGAGCAGTTCTTC
CASSLAFSYNEQFF
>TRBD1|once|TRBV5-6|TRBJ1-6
TGTGCCAGCAGCACCCTGACAGGGAGCTCCTATAATTCACCCCTCCACTTT
CASSTLTGSSYNSPLHF
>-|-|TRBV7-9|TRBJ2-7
TGTGCCAGCAGCTTAGGGGCAGAAGGCGGGTCGACCTACGAGCAGTACTTC
CASSLGAEGGSTYEQYF
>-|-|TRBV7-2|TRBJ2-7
TGTGCCAGCAGCTTAGGAATTCAGGGATGGGCCTACGAGCAGTACTTC
CASSLGIQGWAYEQYF
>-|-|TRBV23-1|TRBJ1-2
TGCGCCAGCAGTCCCGGACACCTTAACTATGGCTACACCTTC
CASSPGHLNYGYTF
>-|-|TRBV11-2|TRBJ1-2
TGTGCCAGCAGCTCATACGTGACAGAAGACTATGGCTACACCTTC
CASSSYVTEDYGYTF
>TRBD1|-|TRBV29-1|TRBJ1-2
TGCAGCGTAGATACAGGGGGTACAGGCTACACCTTC
CSVDTGGTGYTF
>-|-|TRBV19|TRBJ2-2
TGTGCCAGTAGCAACGGGGGCACCGGGGAGCTGTTTTTT
CASSNGGTGELFF
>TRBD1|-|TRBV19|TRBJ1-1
TGTGCCAGCCGGACAGGGCCAGAAGCTTTCTTT
CASRTGPEAFF
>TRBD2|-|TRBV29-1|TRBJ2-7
TGCAGCGTTGTTGTAGCGGGGGCCTACTACGAGCAGTACTTC
CSVVVAGAYYEQYF
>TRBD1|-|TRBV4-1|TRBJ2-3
TGCGCCAGCGCAGGGAATAGGCAGGGGGATAGAGATACGCAGTATTTT
CASAGNRQGDRDTQYF
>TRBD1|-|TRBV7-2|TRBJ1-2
TGTGCCAGCAGCTTAGTTAGGGACAGGGGAAGGAGCGGCTACACCTTC
CASSLVRDRGRSGYTF
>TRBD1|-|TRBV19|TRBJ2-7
TGTGCCAGCAGGGACAGGCTTTCCTACGAGCAGTACTTC
CASRDRLSYEQYF
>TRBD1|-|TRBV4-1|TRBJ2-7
TGCGCCAGCAGCCGGACAGGGAATGTGGACGAGCAGTACTTC
CASSRTGNVDEQYF
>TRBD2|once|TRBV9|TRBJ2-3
TGTGCCAGCAGCCCCAGACTAGCGGGGCTCACAGATACGCAGTATTTT
CASSPRLAGLTDTQYF
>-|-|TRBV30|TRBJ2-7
TGTGCCTGGAGCGGACGGACTTACGAGCAGTACTTC
CAWSGRTYEQYF
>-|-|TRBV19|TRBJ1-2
TGTGCCAGTAGTGACATTGCGGGGCTCGATGGCTACACCTTC
CASSDIAGLDGYTF
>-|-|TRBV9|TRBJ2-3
TGTGCCAGCAGCGCAGGGGTGGACTCTAGCACAGATACGCAGTATTTT
CASSAGVDSSTDTQYF
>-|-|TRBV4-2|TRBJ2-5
TGTGCCAGCAGCCAAGATCGCGGCAGCCAAGAGACCCAGTACTTC
CASSQDRGSQETQYF
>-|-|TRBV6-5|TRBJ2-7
TGTGCCTCTGGGCAGGTTCAGGACGAGCAGTACTTC
CASGQVQDEQYF
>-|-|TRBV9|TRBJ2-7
TGTGCCAGCAGCGTAGCCGGGGGGCGGGGCGAGCAGTACTTC
CASSVAGGRGEQYF
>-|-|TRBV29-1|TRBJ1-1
TGCAGCGTTGGCGTTAGGGGCAGGGGATACACTGAAGCTTTCTTT
CSVGVRGRGYTEAFF
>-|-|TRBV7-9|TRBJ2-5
TGTGCCAGCAGCTTAAATTCCGGGACCCAGTACTTC
CASSLNSGTQYF
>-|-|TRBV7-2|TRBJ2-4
TGTGCCAGCAGCTTGGACAGACTCGGCAAAAACATTCAGTACTTC
CASSLDRLGKNIQYF
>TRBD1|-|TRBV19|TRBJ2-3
TGTGCCAGTAGTACCCAGGGGGCAGATACGCAGTATTTT
CASSTQGADTQYF
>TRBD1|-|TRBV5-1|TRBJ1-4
TGCGCCAGCAGCCCTAACAGGGGAACCCATGAAAAACTGTTTTTT
CASSPNRGTHEKLFF
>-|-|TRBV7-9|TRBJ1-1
TGTGCCAGCATGAGACAGATGAACACTGAAGCTTTCTTT
CASMRQMNTEAFF
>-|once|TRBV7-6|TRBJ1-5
TGTGCCAGCAGCCTAGCGGGGGGGGAACAGCCCCAGCATTTT
CASSLAGGEQPQHF
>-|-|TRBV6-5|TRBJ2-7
TGTGCCAGCAGTTACTCGACACAATCCTACGAGCAGTACTTC
CASSYSTQSYEQYF
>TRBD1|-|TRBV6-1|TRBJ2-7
TGTGCCAGCATGCTGGACAGGGGATTCTACGAGCAGTACTTC
CASMLDRGFYEQYF
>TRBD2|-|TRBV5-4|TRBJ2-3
TGTGCCAGCAGCTTAGGTTTAGGCCTAGCGGGGGGGCAAGATACGCAGTATTTT
CASSLGLGLAGGQDTQYF
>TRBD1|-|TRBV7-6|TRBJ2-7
TGTGCCAGCAGCTCCGATACCGGGACAGGGGCCTACGAGCAGTACTTC
CASSSDTGTGAYEQYF